One and the same sample provided the 32 T cell receptor beta chains below, sequenced in a study of post-analysis software for immune sequencing data. Libraries were made from TCR beta cDNA, and they carried unique molecular identifiers. One entry per CDR3 protein, called by TCRdb with MiXCR from the PCR reads. The sample contains approximately 180,000 distinct CDR3 sequences, around 30% of which appear only once. These receptors have no identified antigens. Points from the study as a whole: Compared with controls, patients had more of about 5 TRBV segments, including TRBV5-6, TRBV5-1 and TRBV20-1.

Source material: blood. The receptors were gathered from a girl aged 5 to 17 with multiple sclerosis.

Note on this clonotype: A much larger clone is a single base away; this may be a read error. The chain couples TRBV6-2 or TRBV6-3 to TRBJ2-5, with TRBD2 identical over 11 bases. V lost 8 bases and J lost 5; bases outside the gene matches: 13. The CDR3 extends over 16 amino acids. CDR1 and CDR2 (germline): MNHEY, SVGEGT. The CDR3 spells CASQGLADIFRETQYF. The CDR3 coding sequence is TGTGCCAGCCAGGGACTAGCGGACATTTTCCGGGAGACCCAGTACTTC.

The chain employs TRBV30 and TRBJ1-5; 8 nucleotides agree with TRBD1. The CDR3 covers 12 residues. Per the germline V gene, CDR1 is GTSNPN and CDR2 is SVGIG (reference sequence). The CDR3 loop is CALDRGNQPQHF. Written as DNA, the CDR3 is TGTGCACTAGACAGGGGAAATCAGCCCCAGCATTTT.

With respect to this clonotype: One end of the junction is discordant with germline, which a read error may explain. V usage is TRBV6-6 and J usage is TRBJ2-4, with 9 bases lining up with TRBD2. CDR3 length: 14 amino acids. Germline V CDR1 and CDR2: MNHNY, SVGAGI (reference sequence). In DNA, the CDR3 is TGTGCCGGCAGTCGGGAGCGGGAGGCCTCAGAGCAGTACTTC. Its protein is CAGSREREASEQYF.

This clonotype occurred many times. The chain has TRBV21-1 and TRBJ2-7; the table's D call, TRBD2, has no DNA check behind it. TRBV21-1 is shown as a pseudogene. This CDR3 is built from 15 residues. CDR3 coding DNA: TGTGCCAGCAGCAACAGCGGCGGCCCCTCCTACGAGCAGTACTTC. It yields the protein CASSNSGGPSYEQYF.

Concerning this clonotype: This sequence may be a read error, since a much larger clone differs from it by one base. The V call is TRBV4-1, the J call TRBJ2-7, with unresolved D. The germline V gene encodes CDR1 MGHRA and CDR2 YSYEKL. The CDR3 extends over 15 amino acids. V was cut by 0 bases and J by 3 bases, with 12 bases left in between. The CDR3 DNA is TGCGCCAGCAGCCAAGACAAGTACTCTAACTACGAGCAGTACTTC. Amino acids: CASSQDKYSNYEQYF.

As DNA, the CDR3 is TGCAGTGCTACGGGACTAGCGGGAGATGAAGAGACCCAGTACTTC. Protein product: CSATGLAGDEETQYF. J is TRBJ2-5 and V is TRBV20-1, with 14 bases matching TRBD2. CDR3 length: 15 residues. With V trimmed by 4 bases and J by 3 bases, 4 bases remained unmatched. CDR1 is DFQATT and CDR2 is SNEGSKA in the germline V gene (reference sequence).

The chain joins TRBV6-2 or TRBV6-3 to TRBJ2-7; 7 bases line up with TRBD1. CDR1 and CDR2 from the germline V gene are MNHEY and SVGEGT. The CDR3 sequence is 17 residues long. V shed 2 bases, J shed 9 bases, and the junction held 19 bases outside the gene matches. This CDR3 reads CASSYSPPGGIYHGQYF. CDR3 bases: TGTGCCAGCAGTTACAGCCCCCCAGGGGGAATTTACCACGGGCAGTACTTC.

The chain is built from TRBV27 and TRBJ2-7; D gene uncertain. In germline, CDR1 is MNHEY, CDR2 SMNVEV (reference sequence). V was pared by 3 bases and J by 3 bases, with 12 bases between. The CDR3 totals 14 residues. The CDR3 protein is CASSLMWPYYEQYF. The CDR3 region has the DNA TGTGCCAGCAGTTTGATGTGGCCCTACTACGAGCAGTACTTC.

The rearrangement links TRBV3-1 to TRBJ2-3; 10 bases are shared with TRBD2. The J segment lost 4 bases and the V segment lost 9 bases, leaving 10 bases of the junction unmatched. CDR1 and CDR2 (germline): LGHDT, YNNKEL (reference sequence). The CDR3 loop spans 15 amino acids. The CDR3 region is CASTRASGGPDTQYF. The CDR3 DNA follows: TGTGCCAGTACAAGGGCTAGCGGGGGCCCAGATACGCAGTATTTT.

This clonotype has more than one count but fewer than ten. J is TRBJ1-1 and V is TRBV12-3 or TRBV12-4; D is possibly TRBD1 (5 bases). V dropped 7 bases and J dropped 3 bases, with 18 bases sitting between them. The CDR3 totals 15 residues. CDR3 in amino acids: CASNRQRRGDTEAFF. CDR3 DNA sequence: TGTGCCAGCAACCGCCAAAGGCGAGGGGACACTGAAGCTTTCTTT.

This clonotype occurred a few times. The V and J genes are TRBV29-1 and TRBJ2-5; D may correspond to TRBD1 or TRBD2 (5 bases each). Germline assignment: CDR1 SQVTM and CDR2 ANQGSEA. The V end lost 7 bases, the J end lost 4 bases, and 19 bases lay between the germline ends. The CDR3 consists of 14 residues. Here the CDR3 DNA reads TGCAGCGCAGCGGACACTGGATGGGGAGAGACCCAGTACTTC. Translation: CSAADTGWGETQYF.

As concerns this clonotype: A read error may explain this, as a much larger clone is one base away. The rearrangement uses TRBV12-3 or TRBV12-4 and TRBJ2-7; D is perhaps TRBD2 (6 bases). This CDR3 has 17 residues. CDR3 amino acids: CASGLGAGRGLSYEQYF. The CDR3 DNA follows: TGTGCCAGCGGTTTAGGAGCGGGCCGGGGCCTCTCCTACGAGCAGTACTTC.

This clonotype was counted once. The chain joins TRBV10-2 to TRBJ1-1; the D is unclear. The CDR3 is made up of 17 amino acids. V lost 3 bases to trimming and J lost 2 bases, with 19 bases between them. Germline loops: CDR1 WSHSY, CDR2 SAAADI. Written as DNA, the CDR3 is TGCGCCAGCAGTGACCCTCGCGGAGTTCCTATAAACACTGAAGCTTTCTTT. It encodes CASSDPRGVPINTEAFF.

This clonotype occurred once. The gene calls are TRBV2 and TRBJ2-7; D possibly corresponds to TRBD2 (5 bases). With 3 bases removed from V and 6 bases from J, the gap between germline ends came to 18 bases. CDR3 length: 15 amino acids. CDR1 and CDR2 from the germline V gene are SNHLY and FYNNEI. This chain's CDR3 is CASSEASGVRGEQYF. The DNA of the CDR3 is TGTGCCAGCAGTGAGGCATCCGGGGTGAGAGGCGAGCAGTACTTC.

At least ten counts were recorded for this clonotype. CDR3 DNA: TGTGCCAGCAGTTACTTCTCCTACGAGCAGTACTTC. Translated: CASSYFSYEQYF. V gene TRBV28 combines with J gene TRBJ2-7; D not certain. Germline CDR1 and CDR2: MDHEN and SYDVKM. The CDR3 is made up of 12 amino acids. Trimming took 4 bases from V and 0 from J, leaving 4 bases between them.

The table lists this clonotype with many counts. The V gene is TRBV12-3 or TRBV12-4, the J gene TRBJ2-5, with D tentatively TRBD2 (6 bases). The CDR3 totals 14 residues. Trimming removed 6 bases from V and 5 bases from J, with 16 bases in between. CDR3 residues: CASSPGGGMETQYF. The CDR3 DNA reads as TGTGCCAGCAGCCCGGGTGGCGGGATGGAGACCCAGTACTTC.

The chain recombines TRBV29-1 with TRBJ1-1; tentatively, D is TRBD1 (5 bases). Trimming pared 3 bases from V and 8 bases from J, leaving 13 bases between. Per germline, CDR1 SQVTM and CDR2 ANQGSEA. The CDR3 runs 12 residues. The chain's CDR3 is CSVDTSGTEAFF. Here the CDR3 DNA reads TGCAGCGTTGACACTTCTGGGACCGAAGCTTTCTTT.

Note on this clonotype: A read error may explain this, as a much larger clone is one base away. The V gene is TRBV12-3 or TRBV12-4, the J gene TRBJ2-5; 8 bases agree with TRBD2. The DNA end lines up better with TRBJ2-7; the J call may be wrong. The length of the CDR3 is 15 residues. CDR3 DNA sequence: TGTGCCAGCAGTTTGGGACTAGAGGGAATCTCCGAGCAGTACTTC. Translated: CASSLGLEGISEQYF.

This clonotype was recorded many times. The J gene is TRBJ2-3, the V gene TRBV20-1; D uncertain. The CDR3 sequence is 12 residues long. Germline V lookup: CDR1 DFQATT, CDR2 SNEGSKA (reference sequence). The V end was cut by 6 bases, the J end by 6 bases, with 13 bases between. CDR3 coding DNA: TGCAGTGCCACGTTAGCATCTGATACGCAGTATTTT. Translating gives CSATLASDTQYF.

This chain joins TRBV11-2 and TRBJ2-1; 8 nucleotides agree with TRBD1. V was clipped by 4 bases and J by 7 bases; unmatched bases: 12. Germline CDR1 reads SGHAT; CDR2 reads FQNNGV. The CDR3 loop spans 16 amino acids. DNA of the CDR3: TGTGCCAGCAGCTCGCGGAACAGGGGGTTTGGGAATGAGCAGTTCTTC. As protein: CASSSRNRGFGNEQFF.

This clonotype was counted a single time. This chain joins TRBV25-1 and TRBJ2-1; TRBD2 is a possible D gene (5 bases). This CDR3 is 11 amino acids long. V was clipped by 7 bases and J by 10 bases, with 11 bases between them. Germline CDR1 is MGHDK and CDR2 is SYGVNS. The chain's CDR3 is CASTGPGEQFF. The CDR3 DNA reads TGTGCCAGCACGGGTCCGGGGGAGCAGTTCTTC.

V is TRBV20-1 and J is TRBJ2-3; 9 bases line up with TRBD1. V dropped 0 bases and J dropped 2; count of bases not matched to a gene: 6. The CDR3 sequence is 16 residues long. Germline V gives CDR1 DFQATT, CDR2 SNEGSKA (reference sequence). The CDR3: CSARDAGQGYTDTQYF. For the CDR3, the DNA is TGCAGTGCTAGAGATGCGGGACAGGGATACACAGATACGCAGTATTTT.

This clonotype has a count of ten or more. The rearrangement uses TRBV5-1 and TRBJ1-2; 9 bases match TRBD1. Germline CDR1 is SGHRS and CDR2 is YFSETQ. The junction had 1 base not matched to a gene; V was cut back by 0 bases and J by 1 base. This CDR3 comprises 15 residues. This chain's CDR3 is CASSLGDRDNYGYTF. CDR3 nucleotide sequence: TGCGCCAGCAGCTTGGGGGACAGGGATAACTATGGCTACACCTTC.

This clonotype was detected ten times or more. DNA of the CDR3: TGTGCCAGCAGCCCCACAGGGGCCCTGTCCTACGAGCAGTACTTC. This sequence encodes CASSPTGALSYEQYF. This sequence joins TRBV9 and TRBJ2-7; TRBD1 aligns across 7 bases. V shed 4 bases and J 1 base; nucleotides not matched to a gene: 8. Germline V lookup: CDR1 SGDLS, CDR2 YYNGEE. CDR3 length: 15 amino acids.

This clonotype has a count of ten or more. The rearrangement links TRBV4-1 to TRBJ2-7, with TRBD1 identical over 9 bases. V lost 1 base and J lost 2; bases outside the gene matches: 6. The length of the CDR3 is 16 residues. Per the germline V gene, CDR1 is MGHRA and CDR2 is YSYEKL. This CDR3 reads CASSQVGGQGAYEQYF. Here the CDR3 DNA reads TGCGCCAGCAGCCAAGTTGGGGGACAGGGCGCCTACGAGCAGTACTTC.

Only one count was recorded for this clonotype. This chain connects TRBV29-1 to TRBJ2-1, with 7 bases aligning to TRBD2. V gave up 0 bases and J gave up 8 bases; unmatched junction bases: 10. The CDR3 contains 15 residues. Germline CDR1 and CDR2: SQVTM and ANQGSEA. Here the CDR3 DNA reads TGCAGCGTTGAAGATCCCGCGGGGGAGGTCGATGAGCAGTTCTTC. Its protein is CSVEDPAGEVDEQFF.

V and J are TRBV5-1 and TRBJ2-6; 8 bases fit TRBD2. There are 19 residues in the CDR3. The V and J ends lost 4 bases and 0 bases, in that order; junction bases with no gene match: 12. The germline V gene encodes CDR1 SGHRS and CDR2 YFSETQ. The CDR3 here is CASSPSLAGLYSGANVLTF. The CDR3, as DNA: TGCGCCAGCAGCCCATCTTTAGCGGGACTGTACTCTGGGGCCAACGTCCTGACTTTC.

V is TRBV12-3 or TRBV12-4 and J is TRBJ2-5, with 14 bases lining up with TRBD2. The V gene end was trimmed by 5 bases and the J gene end by 11 bases; junction bases not matched to a gene: 13. The CDR3 covers 16 residues. CDR3: CASSPRTSGRPYEQYF. In DNA form, the CDR3 reads TGTGCCAGCAGTCCTAGGACTAGCGGGAGGCCATATGAGCAGTACTTC.

Regarding this clonotype: This could be a read error, since a much larger clone is one nucleotide away. The chain employs TRBV20-1 and TRBJ2-7; TRBD2 matches 10 bases. This CDR3 region has 14 residues. Germline CDR1 is DFQATT and CDR2 is SNEGSKA (reference sequence). With 3 bases clipped from V and 7 bases from J, the junction kept 9 bases outside the gene matches. The CDR3 spells CSASSGLADNEQYF. The CDR3 region has the DNA TGCAGTGCTAGCTCAGGACTAGCGGACAATGAGCAGTACTTC.

This clonotype was picked up one time. One base away lies a much larger clone, so this may be a sequencing read error. V gene TRBV20-1 combines with J gene TRBJ2-5; 12 nucleotides agree with TRBD2. The CDR3 covers 17 residues. Germline CDR1 is DFQATT and CDR2 is SNEGSKA (reference sequence). CDR3 nucleotide sequence: TGCAGTGCTAGAGGGGCTAGCGGGAGGGCCTTAACGGAGACCCGGTACTTC. Protein: CSARGASGRALTETRYF.

As regards this clonotype: This may be a read error, as it is one base from a much larger clone. V is TRBV29-1 and J is TRBJ2-7, with D possibly TRBD2 on 6 matching bases. Germline V gives CDR1 SQVTM, CDR2 ANQGSEA. Trimming cost V 5 bases and J 11 bases, with 22 bases left between them. The CDR3 spans 13 residues. This CDR3 reads CSVRREPGVGKYF. The CDR3 bases are TGCAGCGTTCGTAGGGAGCCGGGAGTCGGGAAGTACTTC.

The gene calls are TRBV7-2 and TRBJ2-5; the D gene could be TRBD1 or TRBD2 (5 bases each). Germline values: CDR1 SGHTA, CDR2 FQGNSA. This CDR3 comprises 12 residues. V lost 8 bases and J lost 4, with 11 bases in between. CDR3 in DNA: TGTGCCAGCGAACTTGGGGGAGAGACCCAGTACTTC. Amino acid sequence: CASELGGETQYF.